This entry lists 13 T cell receptor beta chains sequenced from one sample in a study of cytomegalovirus exposure and HLA in healthy donors. PCR amplification relied on 60 Vbeta primers (plus 13 Jbeta primers). Repertoires were generated with immunoSEQ multiplex PCR, while TCRdb's copy carries only in-frame clones and drops some. The ten most abundant clones cover about 5.5% of a sample with about 88,000 clones. The sample comprised PBMCs. The receptors here all came from a girl aged 10-17 years in good health and CMV-seropositive.

The CDR3 protein is CASSVDGTGYGYTF. Here the CDR3 DNA reads TGTGCCAGCAGCGTAGACGGGACAGGGTATGGCTACACCTTC. J is TRBJ1-2 and V is TRBV9; 9 nucleotides agree with TRBD1. With 0 bases clipped from V and 5 bases from J, the junction kept 2 bases outside the gene matches. The CDR3 has 14 residues. Germline-derived CDR1 and CDR2 are SGDLS and YYNGEE.

CDR3 bases: TGCGCCAGCAGCTTGGTACCGGGGGGGCAGGAGACCCAGTACTTC. It specifies CASSLVPGGQETQYF. The chain has TRBV5-1 and TRBJ2-5, with TRBD2 matching over 8 bases. Germline V gene sequence: CDR1 SGHRS, CDR2 YFSETQ. The V and J ends lost 0 bases and 5 bases, in that order; junction bases with no gene match: 6. The CDR3 covers 15 residues.

The V and J genes are TRBV11-3 and TRBJ2-2, with D perhaps matching TRBD1 (6 bases). CDR3 size: 14 residues. V shed 4 bases and J shed 8 bases, with 14 bases lying between them. From germline, CDR1 is SGHNT and CDR2 YENEEA. The CDR3 loop is CASSYRDEKGELFF. CDR3 in DNA: TGTGCCAGCAGCTACAGGGATGAGAAAGGGGAGCTGTTTTTT. Combining the CDR3 with reference TRBV11-3 and TRBJ2-2 gives the whole variable domain EAGVVQSPRYKIIEKKQPVAFWCNPISGHNTLYWYLQNLGQGPELLIRYENEEAVDDSQLPKDRFSAERLKGVDSTLKIQPAELGDSAVYLCASSYRDEKGELFFGEGSRLTVL.

This rearrangement joins TRBV9 to TRBJ2-1; 7 positions match TRBD2. V was pared by 4 bases and J by 5 bases, with 15 bases of the junction left unmatched. Looked up from germline, CDR1 is SGDLS and CDR2 is YYNGEE. The CDR3 covers 17 residues. CDR3 sequence: CASSPRLSGGTDNEQFF. The CDR3 DNA sequence: TGTGCCAGCAGCCCGCGTCTATCCGGGGGGACCGACAATGAGCAGTTCTTC.

The chain is built from TRBV5-4 and TRBJ1-2; 10 nucleotides match TRBD1. Germline CDR1 is SGHNT and CDR2 is YYREEE (reference sequence). This CDR3 comprises 16 residues. J lost 8 bases, V lost 3 bases, and 13 bases had no gene match. CDR3: CASSSPTGTGASGYTF. Here the CDR3 DNA reads TGTGCCAGCAGCTCGCCAACCGGGACAGGGGCTTCAGGCTACACCTTC.

This rearrangement joins TRBV29-1 to TRBJ2-7; D gene ambiguous. The V end was cut by 6 bases, the J end by 3 bases, with 9 bases between. The germline V gene encodes CDR1 SQVTM and CDR2 ANQGSEA. The CDR3 contains 11 residues. CDR3 residues: CSVRLGYEQYF. The CDR3 DNA is TGCAGCGTGAGACTTGGCTACGAGCAGTACTTC.

V gene TRBV5-6 combines with J gene TRBJ1-2, with TRBD1 matching over 9 bases. The V and J ends lost 4 bases and 8 bases, in that order; junction bases with no gene match: 12. Germline V gene sequence: CDR1 SGHDT, CDR2 YYEEEE. The CDR3 is 15 residues long. The CDR3 region has the DNA TGTGCCAGCAGCCCAAGTCCCGGGACAGGGAAAGGCTACACCTTC. Amino acid sequence: CASSPSPGTGKGYTF.

The chain is built from TRBV6-1 and TRBJ2-7; 7 bases match TRBD1. After removal of 2 bases from V and 2 bases from J, the junction contained 6 bases not matched to a gene. This CDR3 is built from 15 residues. The germline gives CDR1 MNHNS, CDR2 SASEGT. The CDR3 region is CASSEPHRGTYEQYV. The CDR3 DNA is TGTGCCAGCAGTGAACCTCACAGGGGAACCTACGAGCAGTACGTC.

As regards this clone: Within the sample, other DNA sequences also encode this same CDR3. The V call is TRBV4-1, the J call TRBJ2-7; D gene unclear. V was pared by 0 bases and J by 2 bases, with 8 bases between. This CDR3 comprises 14 residues. Germline CDR1 is MGHRA and CDR2 is YSYEKL. The CDR3 loop is CASSQETGPYEQYF. CDR3 nucleotides: TGCGCCAGCAGCCAAGAAACGGGTCCCTACGAGCAGTACTTC.

A remark on this clone: An end of the junction does not agree with germline; a read error may underlie this. The chain joins TRBV4-1 to TRBJ2-5; D unresolved. The CDR3 consists of 12 residues. The germline gives CDR1 MGHRA, CDR2 YSYEKL. The CDR3 sequence: CASSLVGENQYF. CDR3 nucleotide sequence: TGCGCCAGCAGCCTGGTTGGAGAGAACCAGTACTTC.

In DNA, the CDR3 is TGTGCCACCAGGACTAGCGGGGGTAACGCGAACACCGGGGAGCTGTTTTTT. It codes for CATRTSGGNANTGELFF. The chain links TRBV10-3 to TRBJ2-2, with 13 bases aligning to TRBD2. This CDR3 spans 17 amino acids. CDR1 is ENHRY, CDR2 SYGVKD, per germline. With V trimmed by 10 bases and J by 0 bases, 8 bases remained unmatched.

The J gene is TRBJ2-5, the V gene TRBV29-1, with D possibly TRBD2 on 6 matching bases. In germline, CDR1 is SQVTM, CDR2 ANQGSEA. The ends were cut back, 5 bases at V and 5 bases at J, with 15 bases in the middle. CDR3 size: 13 residues. The CDR3 region has the DNA TGCAGCGTTTCCGGAGGGACCCAGGAGACCCAGTACTTC. Translating it yields CSVSGGTQETQYF.

The chain couples TRBV4-2 to TRBJ1-6; TRBD1 might be the D (5 bases). This CDR3 has 15 amino acids. Trimming took 3 bases from V and 10 from J, leaving 16 bases between them. The germline gives CDR1 LGHNA, CDR2 YNFKEQ. DNA for the CDR3: TGTGCCAGCAGCCAGCTCCAGGGAGGCAAATCACCCCTCCACTTT. Translated, it gives CASSQLQGGKSPLHF.